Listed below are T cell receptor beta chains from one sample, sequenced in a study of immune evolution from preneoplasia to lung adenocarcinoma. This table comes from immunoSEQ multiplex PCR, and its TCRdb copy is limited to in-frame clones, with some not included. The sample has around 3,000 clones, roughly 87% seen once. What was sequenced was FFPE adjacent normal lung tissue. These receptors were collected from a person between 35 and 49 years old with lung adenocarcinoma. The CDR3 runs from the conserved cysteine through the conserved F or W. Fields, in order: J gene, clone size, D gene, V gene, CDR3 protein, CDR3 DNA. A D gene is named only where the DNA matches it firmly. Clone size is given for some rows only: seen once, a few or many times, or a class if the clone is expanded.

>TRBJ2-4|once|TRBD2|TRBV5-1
CASSKGTSGGIAKNIQYF
TGCGCCAGCAGCAAGGGGACTAGCGGGGGTATAGCCAAAAACATTCAGTACTTC
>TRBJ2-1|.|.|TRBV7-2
CASSPMPAGPAGEQFF
TGTGCCAGCAGCCCGATGCCAGCGGGCCCTGCGGGGGAGCAGTTCTTC
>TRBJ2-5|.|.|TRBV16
CASSHGDGQETQYF
TGTGCCAGCAGCCATGGGGACGGGCAAGAGACCCAGTACTTC
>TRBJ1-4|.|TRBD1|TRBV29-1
CSVQEHRTGGEKLFF
TGCAGCGTCCAGGAACACAGGACAGGGGGTGAAAAACTGTTTTTT
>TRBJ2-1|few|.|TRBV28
CASSLEPNPYNEQFF
TGTGCCAGCAGTTTAGAGCCGAATCCCTACAATGAGCAGTTCTTC
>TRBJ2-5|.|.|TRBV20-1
CSATGEETQYF
TGCAGTGCTACGGGGGAAGAGACCCAGTACTTC
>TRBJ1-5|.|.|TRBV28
CASGRTLGRPQHF
TGTGCCAGCGGACGGACACTCGGGCGGCCCCAGCATTTT
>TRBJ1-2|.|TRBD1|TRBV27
CASSSTGGGYGYTF
TGTGCCAGCAGTTCGACAGGGGGAGGGTATGGCTACACCTTC
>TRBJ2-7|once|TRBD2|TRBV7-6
CASSPAGTTYEQYF
TGTGCCAGCAGCCCAGCCGGGACTACCTACGAGCAGTACTTC
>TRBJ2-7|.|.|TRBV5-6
CASSPTVRTEVYEQYF
TGTGCCAGCAGCCCAACGGTAAGGACAGAGGTCTACGAGCAGTACTTC
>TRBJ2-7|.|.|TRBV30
CAWSAALRRGNYEQYF
TGTGCCTGGAGCGCCGCTCTGCGAAGGGGGAACTACGAGCAGTACTTC
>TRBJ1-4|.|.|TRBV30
CAWSVGSTNEKLFF
TGTGCCTGGAGTGTGGGGTCAACTAATGAAAAACTGTTTTTT
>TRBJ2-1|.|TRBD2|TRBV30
CAWSLKAGVSYNEQFF
TGTGCCTGGTCCTTAAAAGCGGGAGTCTCCTACAATGAGCAGTTCTTC
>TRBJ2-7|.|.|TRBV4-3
CASSHGSRTYEQYF
TGCGCCAGCAGCCACGGGAGTAGGACCTACGAGCAGTACTTC
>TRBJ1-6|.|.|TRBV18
CASSPPTMGGSPLHF
TGTGCCAGCTCACCACCTACCATGGGGGGATCACCCCTCCACTTT
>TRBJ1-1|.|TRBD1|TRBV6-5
CASSHRQGRKPEAFF
TGTGCCAGCAGTCACAGACAGGGGCGAAAACCTGAAGCTTTCTTT
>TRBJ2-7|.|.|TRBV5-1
CASSTITGSYEQYF
TGCGCCAGCAGCACGATAACAGGCTCCTACGAGCAGTACTTC
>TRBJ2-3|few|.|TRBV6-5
CASSYATGGVDTQYF
TGTGCCAGCAGTTACGCGACAGGTGGGGTGGATACGCAGTATTTT